Described below is a single T cell receptor beta chain sequence and its context. This clonotype appeared a few times. Its target antigen remains unknown. One base away there is no much larger clone; base qualities are not given. The data are from a study of molecular identifiers for immune sequencing clone quantification (dated 2018 in TCRdb). About the investigation overall: In a replicate experiment, RNA from roughly 20,000 or 100,000 naive CD8 T cells was split into five aliquots, four of which were sequenced. The study was a methods study using CD8 T cells to benchmark molecular-identifier clustering-based TCR repertoire sequencing (MIDCIRS) and TCR RNA copy counting. On the study overall, not on this receptor specifically: Spiked-in Jurkat TCR RNA equal to a single cell's worth was reported to be detectable even within one million naive CD8 T cells. In CMV-specific effector cells, clones with more than 20 RNA copies accounted for over 98% of molecules, whereas in naive cells such clones accounted for under 1%. Modeling gave 3 to 3.5 recovered TCR RNA copies per cell versus around 10 by digital PCR, implying approximately 30% capture efficiency. The sizes of highly expanded clones could end up underestimated when identical TCR molecules share a barcode. Without barcode sub-clustering, chimeric consensus sequences inflated TCR diversity; chimeras reached as high as 47%. Naive libraries contained spiked-in Jurkat TCR RNA (around eleven copies' worth), which is not part of the donor repertoire.

Libraries of naive CD8 T cells were generated from roughly 21,000 to 960,000 sorted cells, with 10%, 30% or 50% of the purified RNA used. Naive CD8 T cells were FACS-sorted as CD8+CD4-CCR7+CD45RA+ on a BD FACSAria II into RLT Plus buffer. To test detection sensitivity, Jurkat RNA equivalent to under 12 TCR copies was spiked into samples of roughly 18,000-1,000,000 naive CD8 T cells. CD8 T cells were enriched using RosetteSep CD8+ T Cell Enrichment Cocktail and Ficoll-Paque, and the enriched cells then underwent ACK red cell lysis. The library was obtained by PCR. The sequencer listed for this sample is NextSeq 500. Preparation of bulk TCR libraries followed a previously described approach, with the TCR primers listed in Table S5. The Qiagen AllPrep DNA/RNA kit was used to purify total RNA. Reads from multiple sequencing runs of the same library were pooled before analysis. The authors processed their data as follows. Reads were retained only if their TCR constant sequence matched exactly, and those retained reads were trimmed to 150 nt and grouped according to their 12-nt molecular barcodes. Within each barcode group, reads were sub-clustered at a 15% Levenshtein threshold, and quality-weighted consensus sequences were built per RNA molecule. Non-functional sequences were discarded, and so were lower-count sequences lying one edit away from another sequence. Based on a fit of two negative binomial distributions, barcode sub-clusters having less than 20% of the maximum read count were discarded. TCRdb took the public reads, trimmed them with fastp at Q25, ran MiXCR for clone calling and kept in-frame beta chains. When rows share a CDR3 protein, they turn into one entry using the most common DNA and genes. The V and J calls follow TCRdb's processing rather than the paper's. For this sample the table gives hundreds of thousands of distinct CDR3 sequences, of which over 20% were detected only once. 0.7% to 0.95% of the sample goes to the ten largest clones.

This TCR was sampled from a human donor in good health. Some libraries in this study had Jurkat cell RNA spiked in. The sequenced sample was naive CD8+ T cells from blood, with Jurkat cell RNA spiked in. The sample's cell subset or site, from its label and the paper: FACS-sorted CD8+CD4-CCR7+CD45RA+ naive T cells.

The CDR3 has the sequence CASVSGFSNQPQHF. The DNA sequence is as follows: TGTGCCAGTGTTTCGGGGTTTAGCAATCAGCCCCAGCATTTT. The chain is made from TRBV19 and TRBJ1-5, with no D gene named confidently. The junction carries 11 bases between V and J, which are trimmed by 8 bases and 0 bases respectively. Based on the germline V gene (reference sequence), the CDR1 and CDR2 sequences are LNHDA and SQIVND. The CDR3 sequence holds 14 residues, the cysteine and phenylalanine included. Left in the record is the CDR3 DNA by itself, 42 bases read in frame from the first base.